This T cell receptor beta chain was documented in a study of blood T cell repertoires in COVID-19. Study-level background: Sources were T cells, B-cell-depleted T cells, or PBMCs; the material itself was cDNA or gDNA.

The CDR3 has 12 residues. Germline V CDR1 and CDR2: MNHEY, SMNVEV (reference sequence). Sequenced by immunoSEQ multiplex PCR; TCRdb stores in-frame clones only, minus some. The sample carries 250,000 or so clones, around 81% recorded once. Sequenced sample: peripheral blood. The J gene is TRBJ2-7, the V gene TRBV27, with 7 bases that match TRBD2. The clonotype comes from a woman aged 60-75 years with active or convalescent COVID-19. The CDR3 spells CSGGSGHYEQYV. The CDR3 DNA reads as TGTTCGGGGGGTAGCGGGCACTACGAGCAGTACGTC.